A selection of T cell receptor beta chains follows, all from one sample in a study of T-cell memory formation after mild COVID-19. TCRdb re-analysed the 5' RACE reads in MiXCR, keeping a single row per CDR3 protein. This sample yields roughly 410,000 distinct CDR3 sequences, of which roughly 24% are seen a single time; 7.5% to 10% belongs to the top ten. Input material: PBMCs or a T cell subset sorted from them (not recorded which). Source of these receptors: an adult woman who had mild COVID-19 (a few samples of this study predate the infection). Cell type and time point are not known. CDR3s include the opening cysteine and the closing phenylalanine or tryptophan. The D gene is left open where the match is weak. Clone size is given for some rows only: seen once, a few or many times, or a class if the clone is expanded.

clone size | D gene | J gene | V gene | CDR3 DNA | CDR3 protein
- | - | TRBJ2-1 | TRBV20-1 | TGCAGTGCTACCAGCTCAAGCGAGCAGTTCTTC | CSATSSSEQFF
- | TRBD2 | TRBJ2-3 | TRBV20-1 | TGCAGTGCTTCCGGACTAGCGGGACGCACAGATACGCAGTATTTT | CSASGLAGRTDTQYF
- | - | TRBJ2-2 | TRBV15 | TGTGCCACCAGCCAGGAGCAGAACACCGGGGAGCTGTTTTTT | CATSQEQNTGELFF
- | - | TRBJ1-1 | TRBV4-3 | TGCGCCAGCAGCCAAGAGGCGGGGGCGGGAGCTGAAGCTTTCTTT | CASSQEAGAGAEAFF
- | - | TRBJ1-2 | TRBV24-1 | TGTGCCACCAGTGACCGAACCGGGACTCTCTATGGCTACACCTTC | CATSDRTGTLYGYTF
- | - | TRBJ1-2 | TRBV7-9 | TGTGCCAGCAGCTTAGAGGGGGGCTTCACTATCTATGGCTACACCTTC | CASSLEGGFTIYGYTF
few | - | TRBJ2-7 | TRBV11-2 | TGTGCCAGCAGCTTTGATTTCCGGACCATTAGCTCCTACGAGCAGTACTTC | CASSFDFRTISSYEQYF
- | TRBD1 | TRBJ2-7 | TRBV6-6 | TGTGCCAGCTGTATCCCAGGGGGCTACGAGCAGTACTTC | CASCIPGGYEQYF
- | - | TRBJ1-1 | TRBV6-5 | TGTGCCAGCAGTTACGGGACCGGGACTGAAGCTTTCTTT | CASSYGTGTEAFF
- | - | TRBJ2-1 | TRBV7-3 | TGTGCCAGCAGCCCTTTAGCGAGCAAAACCTACAATGAGCAGTTCTTC | CASSPLASKTYNEQFF
- | - | TRBJ2-3 | TRBV5-4 | TGTGCCAGCAGCTTTGGCGGGGAAGCAGATACGCAGTATTTT | CASSFGGEADTQYF
- | - | TRBJ2-3 | TRBV15 | TGTGCCACCAGCAGAGGTGGGGTAGGGGGGGTAGATACGCAGTATTTT | CATSRGGVGGVDTQYF
many | - | TRBJ2-1 | TRBV5-1 | TGCGCCAGCAGCTTGAGTGCTAGGGAAAGGAATGAGCAGTTCTTC | CASSLSARERNEQFF
- | TRBD1 | TRBJ1-3 | TRBV20-1 | TGCAGTGCTAGAGGATGGGACAGCGGAAACACCATATATTTT | CSARGWDSGNTIYF
- | - | TRBJ2-7 | TRBV11-2 | TGTGCCAGCAGCGATCAGCTAGCCTACGAGCAGTACTTC | CASSDQLAYEQYF
- | - | TRBJ2-5 | TRBV5-1 | TGCGCCAGCAGCTTGGAGGGGCTCTCTCGGGAGACCCAGTACTTC | CASSLEGLSRETQYF
- | TRBD1 | TRBJ2-1 | TRBV7-9 | TGTGCCAGCAGCCAAAGAGGGACAGGCTCGTGGTACTACAATGAGCAGTTCTTC | CASSQRGTGSWYYNEQFF
- | TRBD2 | TRBJ2-1 | TRBV4-3 | TGCGCCAGCAGCCAAGATCTGGCGGGAGGGGCACACAATGAGCAGTTCTTC | CASSQDLAGGAHNEQFF
- | - | TRBJ2-1 | TRBV7-9 | TGTGCCAGCAGCCTAAGACTAGGGACAGAAAATGAGCAGTTCTTC | CASSLRLGTENEQFF
- | TRBD1 | TRBJ2-3 | TRBV24-1 | TGTGCCACCAGTGACCCGGACAGGAGCACAGATACGCAGTATTTT | CATSDPDRSTDTQYF
few | - | TRBJ2-2 | TRBV24-1 | TGTGCCACCAGTGAGATCACCGGGGAGCTGTTTTTT | CATSEITGELFF
- | - | TRBJ1-2 | TRBV7-9 | TGTGCCAGCGCAGCCCTCTATGGCTACACCTTC | CASAALYGYTF
few | - | TRBJ2-6 | TRBV18 | TGTGCCAGCTCACCAGGAGGGGCCAACGTCCTGACTTTC | CASSPGGANVLTF
few | TRBD2 | TRBJ2-5 | TRBV20-1 | TGCAGTGCTAGAGACCTAGCGGAAGAGACCCAGTACTTC | CSARDLAEETQYF
- | - | TRBJ1-3 | TRBV7-9 | TGTGCCAGCAGAGGAGCTGGAAACACCATATATTTT | CASRGAGNTIYF
- | - | TRBJ1-1 | TRBV7-2 | TGTGCCAGCAGCAATCGGGTATTAGGCACTGAAGCTTTCTTT | CASSNRVLGTEAFF
few | TRBD2 | TRBJ2-1 | TRBV5-1 | TGCGCCAGCTCCCCCGGACTAGATCACTACAATGAGCAGTTCTTC | CASSPGLDHYNEQFF
- | TRBD2 | TRBJ2-5 | TRBV7-2 | TGTGCCAGCAGCCCAACCGGGACTACTAAAGAGACCCAGTACTTC | CASSPTGTTKETQYF
many | TRBD1 | TRBJ2-1 | TRBV6-2/TRBV6-3 | TGTGCCAGCAGTTGGGACAGCTCCTACAATGAGCAGTTCTTC | CASSWDSSYNEQFF
few | TRBD1 | TRBJ2-7 | TRBV2 | TGTGCCAGCAGTGAGGACAGGGTATACGAGCAGTACTTC | CASSEDRVYEQYF
many | TRBD1 | TRBJ2-1 | TRBV7-2 | TGTGCCAGCAGCTTAGGCAGGGGGCGAGGCAATGAGCAGTTCTTC | CASSLGRGRGNEQFF
- | - | TRBJ2-1 | TRBV12-3/TRBV12-4 | TGTGCCAGCAGTTCTTTGGAGCAGGAGCAGTTCTTC | CASSSLEQEQFF
few | - | TRBJ1-5 | TRBV5-6 | TGTGCCAGCAGCGTAAGAGGGGTCGCGAACAATCAGCCCCAGCATTTT | CASSVRGVANNQPQHF
- | TRBD2 | TRBJ2-1 | TRBV20-1 | TGCAGTGCTCTTGGGTGGACTAGCGGGAAGAGTGAGCAGTTCTTC | CSALGWTSGKSEQFF
many | - | TRBJ2-5 | TRBV5-1 | TGCGCCAGCAGCTTGAGTGCGGCTAGCGCCCTAGAGACCCAGTACTTC | CASSLSAASALETQYF
many | - | TRBJ2-7 | TRBV5-1 | TGCGCCAGCAGCTTGGGGACAGTGACCTACGAGCAGTACTTC | CASSLGTVTYEQYF
many | TRBD1 | TRBJ1-2 | TRBV6-5 | TGTGCCAGCAGTTCGCGTGGACAGGAGACTAACTATGGCTACACCTTC | CASSSRGQETNYGYTF
few | TRBD2 | TRBJ2-7 | TRBV9 | TGTGCCAGCAGCGTAGGCGGGAGGGCCGGAGAGCAGTACTTC | CASSVGGRAGEQYF
- | TRBD2 | TRBJ2-1 | TRBV7-3 | TGTGCCATCCACCTAGCGGGGGGATATCGTCTCTCCTACAATGAGCAGTTCTTC | CAIHLAGGYRLSYNEQFF
- | - | TRBJ2-6 | TRBV28 | TGTGCCAGCAACCCCGTGGAGGAGTCCGGGGGGGCCAACGTCCTGACTTTC | CASNPVEESGGANVLTF